This entry is about one T cell receptor (beta chain). The CDR3 length is 15 residues. Germline V gene lookup returns CDR1 SEHNR and CDR2 FQNEAQ (reference sequence). The germline V and J ends were trimmed by 5 bases and 0 bases, with 14 bases remaining between them. The sample originates from a study of blood T cell repertoires in COVID-19. Study at large: The United States, Italy and Spain provided the acute and convalescent COVID-19 samples. The analysed material was cDNA or gDNA that came from T cells, B-cell-depleted T cells, or PBMCs.

In the study's own analysis: By means of reference gene primer amplification, nucleated cell counts were estimated. Sequencing used immunoSEQ multiplex PCR; TCRdb keeps in-frame clones, though not all of them. V and J calls plus clone size are reproduced from that table; the DNA served to infer D and trimming. The table records 300,000 or so clones, around 85% of them present only once. This clonotype was sampled from a woman between 45 and 60 years old with active or convalescent COVID-19. The rearrangement joins TRBV7-9 to TRBJ2-7; perhaps TRBD2 as D (5 bases). The sequenced material came from peripheral blood. CDR3 in DNA: TGTGCCAGCAGCCACTTGCGGGCATTCTCCTACGAGCAGTACTTC. Translated: CASSHLRAFSYEQYF.